These 10 T cell receptor beta chains share one sample of origin, sequenced in a study of CD4 T cells in relation to SARS-CoV-2 and coronaviruses. Produced via immunoSEQ multiplex PCR; TCRdb's table is partial and in-frame only. Here the sample spans some 35,000 clones, under 90% being singletons. For these TCRs, the target antigens are not known. Input material: naive CD4+ T cells from PBMCs, cultured in vitro. Described subset: naive CD4+ T cells isolated by negative enrichment. The receptors stem from an adult with COVID-19.

The chain links TRBV7-3 to TRBJ2-1; 7 bases align to TRBD1. V dropped 5 bases and J dropped 4; count of bases not matched to a gene: 2. This CDR3 is built from 13 residues. Looked up from germline, CDR1 is SGHTA and CDR2 is FQGTGA. CDR3 sequence reads: CASSPDRYNEQFF. In nucleotides, the CDR3 is TGTGCCAGCAGCCCGGACAGGTACAATGAGCAGTTCTTC.

This chain links TRBV29-1 with TRBJ2-5; TRBD2 agrees at 9 bases. With V trimmed by 4 bases and J by 5 bases, 8 bases remained unmatched. CDR1 is SQVTM and CDR2 is ANQGSEA in the germline V gene. The length of the CDR3 is 14 residues. The CDR3 sequence is CSVVASGKGETQYF. The CDR3 DNA is TGCAGCGTTGTAGCTAGCGGGAAGGGCGAGACCCAGTACTTC.

The DNA for the CDR3 is TGTGCCAGCAGCTTAGTAGGTATGAGCTCCTACAATGAGCAGTTCTTC. Its protein is CASSLVGMSSYNEQFF. The chain recombines TRBV7-2 with TRBJ2-1; D uncertain. Germline V gene data show CDR1 as SGHTA and CDR2 as FQGNSA. Trimming left V 1 base short and J 0 bases short, with 10 bases between. CDR3 size: 16 residues.

The chain uses TRBV7-9 and TRBJ2-2, with 8 bases lining up with TRBD2. CDR1 is SEHNR and CDR2 is FQNEAQ in the germline V gene (reference sequence). V lost 11 bases to trimming and J lost 0 bases; unmatched junction nucleotides: 5. The CDR3 runs 14 residues. In DNA, the CDR3 is TGTGCCTTCATAGCGGGAACGAACACCGGGGAGCTGTTTTTT. Residues: CAFIAGTNTGELFF.

This chain uses TRBV5-1 with TRBJ2-7; 9 bases map to TRBD2. CDR3 size: 15 residues. Germline CDR1 is SGHRS and CDR2 is YFSETQ. V shed 2 bases, J shed 7 bases, and the junction held 10 bases outside the gene matches. In DNA, the CDR3 is TGCGCCAGCAGCTTCGGTCTAGCGGGGCCGGAGGAGCAGTACTTC. Residues: CASSFGLAGPEEQYF. The full variable domain, completed using reference TRBV5-1 and TRBJ2-7, is KAGVTQTPRYLIKTRGQQVTLSCSPISGHRSVSWYQQTPGQGLQFLFEYFSETQRNKGNFPGRFSGRQFSNSRSEMNVSTLELGDSALYLCASSFGLAGPEEQYFGPGTRLTVT.

The rearrangement uses TRBV18 and TRBJ2-3; the D gene is possibly TRBD2 (6 bases). V gave up 1 base and J gave up 0 bases, with 8 bases separating them. The CDR3 spans 15 residues. From germline, CDR1 is KGHSH and CDR2 LQKENI. DNA of the CDR3: TGTGCCAGCTCACCACTAGCGGCGAGCACAGATACGCAGTATTTT. Protein: CASSPLAASTDTQYF.

V gene TRBV5-4 combines with J gene TRBJ2-5; D is ambiguous. V lost 3 bases to trimming and J lost 3 bases, with 21 bases between them. Germline V CDR1 and CDR2: SGHNT, YYREEE (reference sequence). The CDR3 runs 17 residues. The CDR3: CASSSSVQDPTKETQYF. The CDR3 coding sequence is TGTGCCAGCAGCTCATCCGTTCAGGACCCTACTAAAGAGACCCAGTACTTC. Combining the CDR3 with reference TRBV5-4 and TRBJ2-5 gives the whole variable domain ETGVTQSPTHLIKTRGQQVTLRCSSQSGHNTVSWYQQALGQGPQFIFQYYREEENGRGNFPPRFSGLQFPNYSSELNVNALELDDSALYLCASSSSVQDPTKETQYFGPGTRLLVL.

V gene TRBV6-1 combines with J gene TRBJ2-3; 12 nucleotides line up with TRBD2. Germline CDR1 is MNHNS and CDR2 is SASEGT. The trim removed 2 bases at V and 4 bases at J, leaving 1 base unmatched. This CDR3 is built from 15 residues. In nucleotides, the CDR3 is TGTGCCAGCAGTGAACTAGCGGGAGGGCCAGATACGCAGTATTTT. It yields the protein CASSELAGGPDTQYF.

The chain has TRBV7-2 and TRBJ2-3; TRBD1 or TRBD2 may be the D gene (6 bases each). V was clipped by 5 bases and J by 1 base, with 10 bases between them. This CDR3 contains 14 residues. CDR1 is SGHTA, CDR2 FQGNSA, per germline. The CDR3 sequence: CASSLRGRTDTQYF. The CDR3 DNA follows: TGTGCCAGCAGCCTCCGGGGGCGCACAGATACGCAGTATTTT.

This clone was observed a handful of times. The chain employs TRBV9 and TRBJ2-2, with 7 bases that match TRBD2. The CDR3 length is 16 residues. Germline trimming cut 4 bases from V and 1 base from J; bases unmatched to any gene: 7. Per the germline V gene, CDR1 is SGDLS and CDR2 is YYNGEE. Here the CDR3 DNA reads TGTGCCAGCAGCTTCTTGGGAGGGAGGAACACCGGGGAGCTGTTTTTT. Protein: CASSFLGGRNTGELFF. Together with reference TRBV9 and TRBJ2-2, the CDR3 gives the full variable domain: DSGVTQTPKHLITATGQRVTLRCSPRSGDLSVYWYQQSLDQGLQFLIQYYNGEERAKGNILERFSAQQFPDLHSELNLSSLELGDSALYFCASSFLGGRNTGELFFGEGSRLTVL.